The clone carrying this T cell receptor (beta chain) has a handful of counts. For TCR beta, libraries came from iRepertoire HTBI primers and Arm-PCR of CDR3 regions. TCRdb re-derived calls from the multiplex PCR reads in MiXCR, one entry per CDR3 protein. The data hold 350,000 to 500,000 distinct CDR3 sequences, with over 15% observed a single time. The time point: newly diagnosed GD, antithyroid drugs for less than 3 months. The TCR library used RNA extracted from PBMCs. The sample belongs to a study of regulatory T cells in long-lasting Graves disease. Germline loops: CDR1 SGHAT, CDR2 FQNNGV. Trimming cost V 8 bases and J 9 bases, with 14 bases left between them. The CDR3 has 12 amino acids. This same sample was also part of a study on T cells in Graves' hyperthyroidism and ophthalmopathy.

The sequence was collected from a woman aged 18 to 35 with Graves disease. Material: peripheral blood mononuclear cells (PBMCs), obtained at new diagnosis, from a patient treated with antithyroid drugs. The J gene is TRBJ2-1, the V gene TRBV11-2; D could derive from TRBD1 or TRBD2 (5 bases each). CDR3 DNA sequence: TGTGCCAGCGGGGGTCTTCCAGGTGAGCAGTTCTTC. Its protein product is CASGGLPGEQFF.